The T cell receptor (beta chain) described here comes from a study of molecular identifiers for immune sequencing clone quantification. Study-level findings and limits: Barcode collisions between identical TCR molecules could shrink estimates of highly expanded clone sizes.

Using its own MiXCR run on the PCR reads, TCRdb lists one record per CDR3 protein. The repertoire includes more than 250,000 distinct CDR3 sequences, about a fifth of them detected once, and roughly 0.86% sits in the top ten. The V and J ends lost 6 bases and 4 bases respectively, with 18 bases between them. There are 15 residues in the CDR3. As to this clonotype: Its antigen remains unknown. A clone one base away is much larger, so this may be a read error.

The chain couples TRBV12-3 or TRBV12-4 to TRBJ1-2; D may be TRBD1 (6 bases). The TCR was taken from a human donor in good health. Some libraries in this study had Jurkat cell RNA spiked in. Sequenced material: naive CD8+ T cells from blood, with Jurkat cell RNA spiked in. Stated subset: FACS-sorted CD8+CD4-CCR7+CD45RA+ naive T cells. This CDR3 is CASRSIGQLLYGYTF. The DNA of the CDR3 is TGTGCCAGCAGGTCCATTGGACAGCTACTCTATGGCTACACCTTC.